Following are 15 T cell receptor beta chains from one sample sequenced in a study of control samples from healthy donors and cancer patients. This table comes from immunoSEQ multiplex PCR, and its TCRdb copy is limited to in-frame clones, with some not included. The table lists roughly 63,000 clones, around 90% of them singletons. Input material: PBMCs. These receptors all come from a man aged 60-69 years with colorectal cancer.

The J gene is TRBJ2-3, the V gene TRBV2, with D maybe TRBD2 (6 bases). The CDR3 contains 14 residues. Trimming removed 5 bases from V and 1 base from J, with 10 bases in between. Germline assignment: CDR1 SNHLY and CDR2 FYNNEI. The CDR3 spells CASSPGEGTDTQYF. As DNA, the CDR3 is TGTGCCAGCAGTCCGGGGGAGGGCACAGATACGCAGTATTTT.

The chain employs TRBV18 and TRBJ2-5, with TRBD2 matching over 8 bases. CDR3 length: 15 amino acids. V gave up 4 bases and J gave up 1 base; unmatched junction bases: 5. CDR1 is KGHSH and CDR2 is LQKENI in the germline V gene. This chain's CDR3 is CASSLTAGGQETQYF. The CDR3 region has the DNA TGTGCCAGCTCACTGACCGCGGGGGGCCAAGAGACCCAGTACTTC.

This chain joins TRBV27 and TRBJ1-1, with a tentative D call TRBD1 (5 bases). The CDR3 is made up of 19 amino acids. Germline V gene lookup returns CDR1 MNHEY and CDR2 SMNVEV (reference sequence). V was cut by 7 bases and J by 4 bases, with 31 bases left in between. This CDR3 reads CASTPTPGTYSRRVTEAFF. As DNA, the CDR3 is TGTGCCAGCACCCCTACCCCCGGGACTTATTCCCGAAGGGTCACTGAAGCTTTCTTT.

CDR3 loop: CASSTRTSGVTYEQYF. The CDR3 nucleotides read TGTGCCAGCAGTACTAGGACTAGCGGAGTTACCTACGAGCAGTACTTC. This chain connects TRBV27 to TRBJ2-7; TRBD2 agrees at 10 bases. This CDR3 is built from 16 residues. The junction had 9 bases not matched to a gene; V was cut back by 5 bases and J by 2 bases. Germline V gives CDR1 MNHEY, CDR2 SMNVEV (reference sequence).

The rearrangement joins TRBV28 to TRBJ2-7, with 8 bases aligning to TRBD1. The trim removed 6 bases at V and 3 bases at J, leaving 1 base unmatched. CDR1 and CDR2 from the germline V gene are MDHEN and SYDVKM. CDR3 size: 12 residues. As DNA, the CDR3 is TGTGCCAGCAGGGGACAGGTCTACGAGCAGTACTTC. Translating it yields CASRGQVYEQYF. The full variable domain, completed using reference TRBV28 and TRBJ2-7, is DVKVTQSSRYLVKRTGEKVFLECVQDMDHENMFWYRQDPGLGLRLIYFSYDVKMKEKGDIPEGYSVSREKKERFSLILESASTNQTSMYLCASRGQVYEQYFGPGTRLTVT.

The DNA for the CDR3 is TGTGCCAGCAGCCAAAATGTTGAAGGTGCAGGACAGCCCCAGCATTTT. Its translation: CASSQNVEGAGQPQHF. This rearrangement joins TRBV4-2 to TRBJ1-5; unclear D gene. The length of the CDR3 is 16 residues. The V end lost 2 bases, the J end lost 7 bases, and 18 bases lay between the germline ends. CDR1 and CDR2 from the germline V gene are LGHNA and YNFKEQ.

CDR3 in amino acids: CASRSGVGGRTEAFF. The DNA of the CDR3 is TGTGCCAGTAGAAGCGGGGTCGGGGGTCGAACTGAAGCTTTCTTT. The chain uses TRBV19 and TRBJ1-1; D is perhaps TRBD1 (5 bases). V lost 6 bases and J 5 bases, leaving 19 bases between the germline ends. The germline V gene encodes CDR1 LNHDA and CDR2 SQIVND (reference sequence). The CDR3 covers 15 residues. The variable domain in full, with the rest retrieved from reference TRBV19 and TRBJ1-1, is DGGITQSPKYLFRKEGQNVTLSCEQNLNHDAMYWYRQDPGQGLRLIYYSQIVNDFQKGDIAEGYSVSREKKESFPLTVTSAQKNPTAFYLCASRSGVGGRTEAFFGQGTRLTVV.

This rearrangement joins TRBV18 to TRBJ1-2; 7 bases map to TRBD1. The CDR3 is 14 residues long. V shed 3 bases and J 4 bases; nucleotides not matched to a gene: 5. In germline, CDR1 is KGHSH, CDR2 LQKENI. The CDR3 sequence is CASSPGTAPYGYTF. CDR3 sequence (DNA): TGTGCCAGCTCACCGGGGACAGCTCCCTATGGCTACACCTTC.

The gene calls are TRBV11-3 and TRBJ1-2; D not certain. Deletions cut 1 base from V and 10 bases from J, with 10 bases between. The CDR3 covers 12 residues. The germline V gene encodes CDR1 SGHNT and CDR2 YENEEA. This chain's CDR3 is CASSLGRRNYTF. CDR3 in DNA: TGTGCCAGCAGCTTAGGTCGGAGGAACTACACCTTC.

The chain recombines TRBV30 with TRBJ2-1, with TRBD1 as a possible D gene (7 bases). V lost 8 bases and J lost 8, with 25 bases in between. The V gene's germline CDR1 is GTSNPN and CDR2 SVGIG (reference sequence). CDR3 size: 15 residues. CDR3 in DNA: TGTGCCCCCCAGGGGGGAGCCAGGGGTGAGGATGAGCAGTTCTTC. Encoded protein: CAPQGGARGEDEQFF.

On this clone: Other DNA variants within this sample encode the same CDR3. The CDR3 DNA follows: TGTGCCAGCAGCGTAGGGCCGCCGGCCGGGGAGCTGTTTTTT. Amino acid sequence: CASSVGPPAGELFF. V and J are TRBV9 and TRBJ2-2; D is unresolved. The CDR3 extends over 14 amino acids. Deletions cut 0 bases from V and 6 bases from J, with 9 bases between. Germline lookup yields CDR1 SGDLS and CDR2 YYNGEE.

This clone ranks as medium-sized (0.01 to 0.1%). CDR3 coding DNA: TGCGCCAGCAGCTTGGGTGGCCCAAAAAGGGGCTACACTGAAGCTTTCTTT. Protein sequence: CASSLGGPKRGYTEAFF. J is TRBJ1-1 and V is TRBV5-1; maybe TRBD1 (5 bases). CDR3 length equals 17 residues. From germline, CDR1 is SGHRS and CDR2 YFSETQ. Trimming left V 0 bases short and J 3 bases short, with 18 bases between.

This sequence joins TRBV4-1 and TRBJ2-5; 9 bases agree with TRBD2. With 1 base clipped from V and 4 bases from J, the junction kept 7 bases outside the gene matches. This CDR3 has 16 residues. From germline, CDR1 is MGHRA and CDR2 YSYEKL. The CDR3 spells CASSQGLAGLGETQYF. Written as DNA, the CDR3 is TGCGCCAGCAGCCAAGGGCTAGCGGGGCTTGGAGAGACCCAGTACTTC.

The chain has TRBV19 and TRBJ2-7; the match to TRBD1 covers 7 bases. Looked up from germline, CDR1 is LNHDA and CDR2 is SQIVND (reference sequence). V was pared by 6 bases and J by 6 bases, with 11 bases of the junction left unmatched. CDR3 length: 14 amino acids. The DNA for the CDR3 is TGTGCCAGTAGCTCCCGGGACAGACCCTTCGAGCAGTACTTC. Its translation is CASSSRDRPFEQYF. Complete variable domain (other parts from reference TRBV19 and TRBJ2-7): DGGITQSPKYLFRKEGQNVTLSCEQNLNHDAMYWYRQDPGQGLRLIYYSQIVNDFQKGDIAEGYSVSREKKESFPLTVTSAQKNPTAFYLCASSSRDRPFEQYFGPGTRLTVT.

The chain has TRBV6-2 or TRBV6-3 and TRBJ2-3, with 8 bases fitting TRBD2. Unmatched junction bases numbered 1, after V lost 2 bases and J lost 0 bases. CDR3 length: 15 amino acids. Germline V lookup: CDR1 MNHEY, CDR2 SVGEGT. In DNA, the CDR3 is TGTGCCAGCAGTTACGCGGGGGGCAGCACAGATACGCAGTATTTT. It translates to CASSYAGGSTDTQYF.